Listed here are 23 T cell receptor beta chains from one sample, sequenced in a study of blood T cells in healthy people across ages. PCR was performed a second time for about 7 to 11 cycles using a sample-barcoded 5' primer and a J-beta primer mix. TCRdb re-analysed the 5' RACE reads in MiXCR, keeping a single row per CDR3 protein. The table has around 970,000 distinct CDR3 sequences, about 53% seen once. The sequenced material came from blood. These TCRs come from a woman aged 55-69 years in good health.

This clonotype showed up many times. CDR3 coding DNA: TGCAGTGCTAGTCGGGGTGAGCAGTTCTTC. Amino acid sequence: CSASRGEQFF. The chain joins TRBV20-1 to TRBJ2-1; tentatively, D is TRBD2 (5 bases). CDR3 length equals 10 residues. V lost 3 bases, J lost 9 bases, and 6 bases lay in between. Looked up from germline, CDR1 is DFQATT and CDR2 is SNEGSKA (reference sequence).

In this sample, this clonotype turned up a few times. The gene calls are TRBV6-2 or TRBV6-3 and TRBJ2-4; D unresolved. The CDR3 is made up of 13 amino acids. Germline V gene data show CDR1 as MNHEY and CDR2 as SVGEGT. V lost 6 bases and J 4 bases, leaving 10 bases between the germline ends. The CDR3 DNA reads TGTGCCAGCAGGCCGAACAAAAAAAACATTCAGTACTTC. This translates into CASRPNKKNIQYF.

The rearrangement joins TRBV2 to TRBJ2-4; 9 positions match TRBD1. J gave up 8 bases and V 6 bases, and 5 bases lay outside the gene matches. CDR1 and CDR2 from the germline V gene are SNHLY and FYNNEI. CDR3 length: 13 residues. CDR3 region: CASRADRGDIQYF. CDR3 sequence (DNA): TGTGCCAGCAGAGCGGACAGGGGAGACATTCAGTACTTC.

This chain joins TRBV29-1 and TRBJ2-3, with D maybe TRBD1 (6 bases). The V end lost 7 bases, the J end lost 1 base, and 15 bases lay between the germline ends. The CDR3 length is 14 residues. In germline, CDR1 is SQVTM, CDR2 ANQGSEA. DNA of the CDR3: TGCAGCGCCGACTTACAGGGCGGCACAGATACGCAGTATTTT. This translates into CSADLQGGTDTQYF.

On this clonotype itself: The junction shows a germline mismatch at one end, possibly a read error. The chain recombines TRBV12-3 or TRBV12-4 with TRBJ2-3; tentatively, D is TRBD2 (5 bases). This CDR3 has 13 amino acids. CDR3 coding DNA: TGTGCCAGCAGTGTAGCGAGGAGAGATACGGAGTATTTT. This encodes CASSVARRDTEYF.

CDR3 coding DNA: TGTGCCACCAGCAGAGATCGGGATACGCAGTATTTT. As protein: CATSRDRDTQYF. The chain has TRBV15 and TRBJ2-3, with no clear D. The CDR3 has 12 amino acids. Trimming took off 0 bases at V and 6 bases at J, with 4 bases between the two ends. Germline V gives CDR1 LNHNV, CDR2 YYDKDF (reference sequence). Based on the CDR3 plus reference TRBV15 and TRBJ2-3, the full variable domain is DAMVIQNPRYQVTQFGKPVTLSCSQTLNHNVMYWYQQKSSQAPKLLFHYYDKDFNNEADTPDNFQSRRPNTSFCFLDIRSPGLGDTAMYLCATSRDRDTQYFGPGTRLTVL.

In its sample, this clonotype was seen a few times. The chain carries TRBV6-1 and TRBJ2-7; D is unclear. Germline V gene data show CDR1 as MNHNS and CDR2 as SASEGT. Trimming took 4 bases from V and 5 from J, leaving 15 bases between them. The CDR3 length is 14 residues. As DNA, the CDR3 is TGTGCCAGCAGTGGTCAGTTAACGAGCCACGAGCAGTACTTC. It is translated as CASSGQLTSHEQYF.

The chain is built from TRBV10-3 and TRBJ2-1; 11 nucleotides line up with TRBD2. Germline-derived CDR1 and CDR2 are ENHRY and SYGVKD. The V and J ends lost 3 bases and 1 base, in that order; junction bases with no gene match: 14. The length of the CDR3 is 20 residues. The CDR3 spells CAISERGTSGPKRSYNEQFF. The CDR3 coding sequence is TGTGCCATCAGTGAAAGGGGGACTAGCGGCCCGAAGAGGTCCTACAATGAGCAGTTCTTC.

The chain combines TRBV24-1 with TRBJ2-5; D gene ambiguous. V shed 4 bases and J shed 2 bases, with 7 bases lying between them. The length of the CDR3 is 13 residues. Germline CDR1 reads KGHDR; CDR2 reads SFDVKD. The CDR3 DNA is TGTGCCACCAGTGACGGGCCTCAAGAGACCCAGTACTTC. It specifies CATSDGPQETQYF.

This clonotype has just a few counts. A much more abundant neighbour one base away suggests this may be a read error. The chain uses TRBV18 and TRBJ2-1; D uncertain. In germline, CDR1 is KGHSH, CDR2 LQKENI. The CDR3 spans 13 residues. CDR3 DNA sequence: TGTGCCAGCGCACCCGCGGCAAACAATGAGCAGTTCTTC. Amino acid sequence: CASAPAANNEQFF. The full variable domain, completed using reference TRBV18 and TRBJ2-1, is NAGVMQNPRHLVRRRGQEARLRCSPMKGHSHVYWYRQLPEEGLKFMVYLQKENIIDESGMPKERFSAEFPKEGPSILRIQQVVRGDSAAYFCASAPAANNEQFFGPGTRLTVL.

This clonotype has a handful of counts. The chain recombines TRBV7-2 with TRBJ2-1; weak D call: TRBD2 (5 bases). Germline CDR1 and CDR2: SGHTA and FQGNSA. The CDR3 has 16 amino acids. Trimming shortened V by 5 bases and J by 9 bases, and 23 bases separated the two germline ends. CDR3 sequence (DNA): TGTGCCAGCAGCCCACAGTTGACACCGCAACGGGGTGAGCAGTTCTTC. It yields the protein CASSPQLTPQRGEQFF.

The V gene is TRBV7-6, the J gene TRBJ1-5; D remains unclear. The CDR3 is 15 residues long. Per the germline V gene, CDR1 is SGHVS and CDR2 is FNYEAQ. The V gene lost 5 bases and the J gene lost 4 bases, with 15 bases spanning the gap. CDR3 in DNA: TGTGCCAGCAGCCGGCTTGGGTCCGGGAATCAGCCCCAGCATTTT. It encodes CASSRLGSGNQPQHF.

This chain joins TRBV5-1 and TRBJ2-3; D is possibly TRBD1 (5 bases). The ends were cut back, 0 bases at V and 5 bases at J, with 13 bases in the middle. CDR3 length: 15 amino acids. Germline CDR1 reads SGHRS; CDR2 reads YFSETQ. CDR3 in amino acids: CASSLVVRRGDTQYF. The CDR3 DNA sequence: TGCGCCAGCAGCTTGGTAGTTCGTAGGGGAGATACGCAGTATTTT.

Concerning this clonotype itself: One end of the junction is discordant with germline, which a read error may explain. The gene calls are TRBV15 and TRBJ2-1, with 10 positions matching TRBD1. This CDR3 comprises 18 residues. Germline V lookup: CDR1 LNHNV, CDR2 YYDKDF (reference sequence). In DNA, the CDR3 is TGTGCTACCAGCAGAGATAGGGGGACGGGACAGGGGTTGAATGAGCAGTTCTTC. Amino acid sequence: CATSRDRGTGQGLNEQFF. The variable domain in full, completed from reference TRBV15 and TRBJ2-1, reads DAMVIQNPRYQVTQFGKPVTLSCSQTLNHNVMYWYQQKSSQAPKLLFHYYDKDFNNEADTPDNFQSRRPNTSFCFLDIRSPGLGDTAMYLCATSRDRGTGQGLNEQFFGPGTRLTVL.

This clonotype occurred a few times. J is TRBJ2-7 and V is TRBV7-8, with 11 positions matching TRBD2. CDR1 and CDR2 from the germline V gene are SGHVS and FQNEAQ. This CDR3 is built from 16 residues. Trimming removed 0 bases from V and 3 bases from J; junction bases left unmatched: 4. The CDR3 protein is CASSLALGLADYEQYF. The DNA for the CDR3 is TGTGCCAGCAGCTTAGCGCTGGGACTAGCGGACTACGAGCAGTACTTC.

The chain employs TRBV9 and TRBJ2-1; possibly TRBD1 for D (5 bases). CDR3 size: 16 residues. CDR1 and CDR2 (germline): SGDLS, YYNGEE. Trimming removed 0 bases at V and 4 bases at J, with 14 bases between. The DNA for the CDR3 is TGTGCCAGCAGCGTAGACGGCAGGGTAGGGTACAATGAGCAGTTCTTC. Translated: CASSVDGRVGYNEQFF.

A word on this clonotype: A much larger clone lies one base from this, so it may be a read error. This chain joins TRBV29-1 and TRBJ2-7; D unclear. The CDR3 spans 14 residues. The V gene's germline CDR1 is SQVTM and CDR2 ANQGSEA. For the CDR3, the DNA is TGCAGCGTCCTAGTGAGGCAGAACCCCTACAAGCAGTACTTC. This translates into CSVLVRQNPYKQYF.

This chain links TRBV2 with TRBJ2-3; D not certain. This CDR3 is 19 amino acids long. CDR1 and CDR2 from the germline V gene are SNHLY and FYNNEI. The V end was cut by 0 bases, the J end by 4 bases, with 23 bases between. DNA for the CDR3: TGTGCCAGCAGTGAAGCGCCCCTTCCCGGCCGCCTGCGAGCAGATACGCAGTATTTT. It specifies CASSEAPLPGRLRADTQYF.

The sample holds many counts of this clonotype. The chain has TRBV10-2 and TRBJ2-7; no clear D gene. The V gene's germline CDR1 is WSHSY and CDR2 SAAADI. The length of the CDR3 is 9 residues. The V gene lost 4 bases and the J gene lost 10 bases, with 5 bases spanning the gap. The chain's CDR3 is CASSVAQYF. CDR3 in DNA: TGCGCCAGCAGTGTCGCCCAGTACTTC.

This clonotype was seen only once. One end of the junction varies from germline; a read error may be responsible. The rearrangement links TRBV9 to TRBJ1-2; no reliable D call. This CDR3 is built from 14 residues. Germline V gene data show CDR1 as SGDLS and CDR2 as YYNGEE. The CDR3, as DNA: TGTGCCAGCAGTTTGGTAGCGATCAACTATGGCTGCACCTTC. Translation: CASSLVAINYGCTF.

DNA of the CDR3: TGCAGCGGACTTTTCAATGAGCAGTTCTTC. This encodes CSGLFNEQFF. The chain combines TRBV29-1 with TRBJ2-1; D not certain. Germline CDR1 is SQVTM and CDR2 is ANQGSEA. The CDR3 is 10 amino acids. V was pared by 7 bases and J by 6 bases, with 7 bases between.

This clonotype was detected a few times. In nucleotides, the CDR3 is TGCAGCGTTGTCGCTCCCACTGGCTACACCTTC. It is translated as CSVVAPTGYTF. The chain combines TRBV29-1 with TRBJ1-2, with unresolved D. V lost 4 bases, J lost 7 bases, and 10 bases lay in between. Per the germline V gene, CDR1 is SQVTM and CDR2 is ANQGSEA. The CDR3 length is 11 residues.

Only one count was recorded for this clonotype. The rearrangement joins TRBV9 to TRBJ2-5, with 9 bases lining up with TRBD1. The germline V gene has CDR1 SGDLS and CDR2 YYNGEE. The CDR3 is 15 amino acids. With V trimmed by 1 base and J by 3 bases, 4 bases remained unmatched. The CDR3 loop reads CASSVWGQGKETQYF. CDR3 sequence (DNA): TGTGCCAGCAGCGTATGGGGACAGGGTAAAGAGACCCAGTACTTC.